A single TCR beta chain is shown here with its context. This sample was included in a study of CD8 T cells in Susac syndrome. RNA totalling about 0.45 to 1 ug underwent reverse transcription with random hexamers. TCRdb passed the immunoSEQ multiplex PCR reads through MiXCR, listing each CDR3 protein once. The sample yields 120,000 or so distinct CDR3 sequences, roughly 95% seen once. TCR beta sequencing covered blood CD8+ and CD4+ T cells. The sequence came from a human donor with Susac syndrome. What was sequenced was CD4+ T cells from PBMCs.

CDR3 bases: TGTGCCAGCAGCCAAGAAAAGAGAAATTTCGAGACCCAGTACTTC. This translates into CASSQEKRNFETQYF. The gene calls are TRBV14 and TRBJ2-5, with no clear D. The V end was cut by 0 bases, the J end by 5 bases, with 13 bases between. The germline gives CDR1 SGHDN, CDR2 FVKESK. The CDR3 has 15 residues. The full variable domain, rest sourced from reference TRBV14 and TRBJ2-5, is EAGVTQFPSHSVIEKGQTVTLRCDPISGHDNLYWYRRVMGKEIKFLLHFVKESKQDESGMPNNRFLAERTGGTYSTLKVQPAELEDSGVYFCASSQEKRNFETQYFGPGTRLLVL.